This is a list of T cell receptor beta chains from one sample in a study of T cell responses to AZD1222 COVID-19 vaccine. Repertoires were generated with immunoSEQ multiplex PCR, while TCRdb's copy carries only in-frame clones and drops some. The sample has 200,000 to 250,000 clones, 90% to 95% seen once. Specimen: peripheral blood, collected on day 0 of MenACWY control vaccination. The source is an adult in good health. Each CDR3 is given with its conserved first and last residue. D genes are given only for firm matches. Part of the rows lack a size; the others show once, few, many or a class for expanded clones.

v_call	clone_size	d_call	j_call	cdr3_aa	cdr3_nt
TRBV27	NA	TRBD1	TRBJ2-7	CASSLLGQGTYEQYF	TGTGCCAGCAGTCTCCTGGGACAGGGCACCTACGAGCAGTACTTC
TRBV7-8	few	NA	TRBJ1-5	CASSSRPNQPQHF	TGTGCCAGCAGCTCCCGGCCCAATCAGCCCCAGCATTTT
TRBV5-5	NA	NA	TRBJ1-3	CASSLAGSYSGNTIYF	TGTGCCAGCAGCTTGGCCGGAAGTTACTCTGGAAACACCATATATTTT
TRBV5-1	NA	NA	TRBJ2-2	CASSPTSGTGELFF	TGCGCCAGCAGCCCTACGTCCGGCACCGGGGAGCTGTTTTTT
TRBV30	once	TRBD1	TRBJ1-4	CAWRAGQGNEKLFF	TGTGCCTGGAGGGCGGGACAGGGGAATGAAAAACTGTTTTTT
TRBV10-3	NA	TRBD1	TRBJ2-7	CAIRGTGGMNEQYF	TGTGCCATCAGGGGGACAGGGGGCATGAACGAGCAGTACTTC
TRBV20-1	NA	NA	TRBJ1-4	CSAPRMEKLFF	TGCAGTGCTCCCCGAATGGAAAAACTGTTTTTT
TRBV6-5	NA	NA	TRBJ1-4	CASRSNTGFSEKLFF	TGTGCCAGCAGGTCTAATACAGGGTTCAGTGAAAAACTGTTTTTT
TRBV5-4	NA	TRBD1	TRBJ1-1	CASSLEPTGVVEAFF	TGTGCCAGCAGCTTGGAGCCGACAGGGGTGGTTGAAGCTTTCTTT
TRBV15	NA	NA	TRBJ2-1	CATSRKGGSYNEQFF	TGTGCCACCAGCAGGAAGGGGGGCTCCTACAATGAGCAGTTCTTC
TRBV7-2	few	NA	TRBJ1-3	CASSSPSGNTIYF	TGTGCCAGCAGCTCCCCCTCTGGAAACACCATATATTTT
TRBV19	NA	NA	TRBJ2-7	CASSIRRSGYEQYF	TGTGCCAGTAGTATCCGACGGAGCGGGTACGAGCAGTACTTC
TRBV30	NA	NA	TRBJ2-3	CAWSGSDTQYF	TGTGCCTGGAGTGGATCCGATACGCAGTATTTT
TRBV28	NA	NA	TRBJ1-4	CASSLVQNEKLFF	TGTGCCAGCAGTTTGGTACAGAATGAAAAACTGTTTTTT
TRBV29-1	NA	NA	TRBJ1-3	CSVETDFSGNTIYF	TGCAGCGTCGAGACAGACTTCTCTGGAAACACCATATATTTT
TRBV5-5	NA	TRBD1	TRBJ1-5	CASSPGTGRSNQPQHF	TGTGCCAGCAGCCCAGGGACAGGTCGGAGCAATCAGCCCCAGCATTTT
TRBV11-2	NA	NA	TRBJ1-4	CASSPSETNEKLFF	TGTGCCAGCAGCCCATCGGAGACTAATGAAAAACTGTTTTTT
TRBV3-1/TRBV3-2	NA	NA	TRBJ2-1	CASSHALTVGDEQFF	TGTGCCAGCAGCCATGCGTTAACCGTGGGTGATGAGCAGTTCTTC